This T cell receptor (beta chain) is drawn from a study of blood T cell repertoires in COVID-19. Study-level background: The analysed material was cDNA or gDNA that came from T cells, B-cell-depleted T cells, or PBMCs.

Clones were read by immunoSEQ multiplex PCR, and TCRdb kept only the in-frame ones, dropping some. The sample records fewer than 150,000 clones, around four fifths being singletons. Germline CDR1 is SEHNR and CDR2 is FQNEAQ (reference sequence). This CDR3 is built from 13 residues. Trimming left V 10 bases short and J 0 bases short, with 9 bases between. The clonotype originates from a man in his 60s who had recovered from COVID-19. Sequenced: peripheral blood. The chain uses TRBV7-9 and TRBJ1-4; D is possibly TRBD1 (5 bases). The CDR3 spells CATRGATNEKLFF. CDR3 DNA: TGTGCCACCCGGGGGGCAACTAATGAAAAACTGTTTTTT. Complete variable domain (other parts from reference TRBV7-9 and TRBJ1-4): DTGVSQNPRHKITKRGQNVTFRCDPISEHNRLYWYRQTLGQGPEFLTYFQNEAQLEKSRLLSDRFSAERPKGSFSTLEIQRTEQGDSAMYLCATRGATNEKLFFGSGTQLSVL.